This record looks at one T cell receptor (beta chain) sequence and its context. Between the trimmed V and J ends, which lost 2 bases and 2 bases, there was a span of 10 bases. CDR3 length: 14 residues. From germline, CDR1 is SGHRS and CDR2 YFSETQ. The record originates from a study of shared clonotypes between healthy human individuals. Caucasian adults residing in Nashville, Tennessee made up all the donors. The assay was carried out at the deep level. Sequencing used immunoSEQ multiplex PCR; TCRdb keeps in-frame clones, though not all of them. The table lists roughly 2.6 million clones, 85% to 95% of them singletons.

The genes are TRBV5-1 and TRBJ2-5; D unresolved. Sequences were obtained from naive CD4+ T cells sorted from blood. Subset reported: CD45RA+ positively selected. The receptor was derived from a man aged 18 to 30 in good health. This CDR3 is CASSFMTQQETQYF. CDR3 in DNA: TGCGCCAGCAGCTTCATGACACAGCAAGAGACCCAGTACTTC.